Shown below are 28 T cell receptor beta chains from a single sample sequenced in a study of T cells in Graves' hyperthyroidism and ophthalmopathy. TCR beta CDR3 region amplification was performed from RNA transcripts. During a first-round RT-PCR of the TCR CDR3, the HTBI primer set was used. TCRdb re-analysed the multiplex PCR reads in MiXCR, keeping a single row per CDR3 protein. The sample carries roughly 500,000 distinct CDR3 sequences, about 14% recorded once. What was sequenced was blood. These receptors all stem from a woman in her 30s with Graves' hyperthyroidism that later progressed to Graves' ophthalmopathy.

This clonotype occurred many times. V usage is TRBV20-1 and J usage is TRBJ2-3; the match to TRBD2 covers 13 bases. This CDR3 region has 17 residues. V was pared by 0 bases and J by 6 bases, with 9 bases of the junction left unmatched. Germline CDR1 reads DFQATT; CDR2 reads SNEGSKA (reference sequence). CDR3 in DNA: TGCAGTGCTAGAGACCGGACTAGCGGGAGTTGGGTGGATACGCAGTATTTT. This codes for CSARDRTSGSWVDTQYF.

This clonotype was counted ten times or more. The chain couples TRBV28 to TRBJ1-1; the match to TRBD1 covers 8 bases. With 2 bases clipped from V and 4 bases from J, the junction kept 6 bases outside the gene matches. In germline, CDR1 is MDHEN, CDR2 SYDVKM. This CDR3 spans 15 amino acids. The CDR3: CASSLGNRGSTEAFF. The CDR3 coding sequence is TGTGCCAGCAGTTTAGGGAACAGGGGGAGCACTGAAGCTTTCTTT. Based on the CDR3 plus reference TRBV28 and TRBJ1-1, the full variable domain is DVKVTQSSRYLVKRTGEKVFLECVQDMDHENMFWYRQDPGLGLRLIYFSYDVKMKEKGDIPEGYSVSREKKERFSLILESASTNQTSMYLCASSLGNRGSTEAFFGQGTRLTVV.

This clonotype has a count of ten or more. The chain employs TRBV6-2 or TRBV6-3 and TRBJ1-5, with D tentatively TRBD1 (5 bases). Germline CDR1 reads MNHEY; CDR2 reads SVGEGT. The CDR3 is 16 residues long. Trimming stripped 8 bases from V and 1 base from J, with 18 bases between. Here the CDR3 DNA reads TGTGCCAGCGGAGTAGGGGAGGGATTGAGCAATCAGCCCCAGCATTTT. Residues: CASGVGEGLSNQPQHF.

CDR3 nucleotide sequence: TGTGCCAGCAGCGTAGGGGGACAGGGGGCGCGGGGCACTGAAGCTTTCTTT. This encodes CASSVGGQGARGTEAFF. The rearrangement joins TRBV9 to TRBJ1-1, with 12 bases fitting TRBD1. Germline values: CDR1 SGDLS, CDR2 YYNGEE. CDR3 size: 17 residues. V trimming: 0 bases; J trimming: 4 bases; junction bases outside the gene matches: 7.

This clonotype was seen many times. The chain has TRBV9 and TRBJ2-1; D not certain. The V gene's germline CDR1 is SGDLS and CDR2 YYNGEE. This CDR3 region has 15 residues. V was clipped by 0 bases and J by 6 bases, with 13 bases between them. CDR3 residues: CASSVEVDSPNEQFF. The CDR3 coding sequence is TGTGCCAGCAGCGTAGAGGTTGACTCACCCAATGAGCAGTTCTTC. Full variable domain (outside the CDR3, taken from reference TRBV9 and TRBJ2-1): DSGVTQTPKHLITATGQRVTLRCSPRSGDLSVYWYQQSLDQGLQFLIQYYNGEERAKGNILERFSAQQFPDLHSELNLSSLELGDSALYFCASSVEVDSPNEQFFGPGTRLTVL.

The chain has TRBV12-3 or TRBV12-4 and TRBJ1-5, with TRBD1 as a possible D gene (6 bases). The CDR3 spans 15 residues. V was shortened by 2 bases and J by 4 bases, with 12 bases between the two germline ends. The CDR3 here is CASSLSGTLNQPQHF. The CDR3 DNA follows: TGTGCCAGCAGTTTAAGTGGGACACTTAATCAGCCCCAGCATTTT.

This clonotype was picked up many times. V gene TRBV6-2 or TRBV6-3 combines with J gene TRBJ1-2; D perhaps matches TRBD1 (6 bases). V was clipped by 2 bases and J by 1 base, with 14 bases between them. Germline V lookup: CDR1 MNHEY, CDR2 SVGEGT. The CDR3 is 16 amino acids. The chain's CDR3 is CASSYLTGTLNYGYTF. The CDR3 nucleotides read TGTGCCAGCAGTTACCTCACAGGGACCCTTAACTATGGCTACACCTTC.

This clonotype has at least ten counts. The chain links TRBV4-3 to TRBJ2-5, with D possibly matching TRBD2 (6 bases). In germline, CDR1 is LGHNA, CDR2 YSLEER. CDR3 length: 14 residues. Trimming stripped 1 base from V and 5 bases from J, with 11 bases between. CDR3 sequence (DNA): TGCGCCAGCAGCCAAGGGCGGGGAATGGAGACCCAGTACTTC. Its translation: CASSQGRGMETQYF.

As for this clonotype: With a much larger clone just one base away, this may be a read error. A read error is likely, as this CDR3 ends without the conserved phenylalanine or tryptophan. This chain uses TRBV5-1 with TRBJ2-3; 10 bases are a match to TRBD2. Germline V gene lookup returns CDR1 SGHRS and CDR2 YFSETQ. The CDR3 runs to 17 residues. V lost 0 bases, J lost 1 base, and 5 bases stayed unmatched. The CDR3, as DNA: TGCGCCAGCAGCTTGGCTAGCGGGAGATGGGGCACAGATACGCAGTATCTT. Residues: CASSLASGRWGTDTQYL.

This clonotype was found many times. This chain connects TRBV12-3 or TRBV12-4 to TRBJ1-5; a weak D match, TRBD1 (5 bases). V lost 5 bases and J lost 11, with 19 bases in between. This CDR3 has 14 residues. The CDR3 DNA follows: TGTGCCAGCAGTCCAGGGTTTGAAGGTTTGTCCCAGCATTTT. Its translation: CASSPGFEGLSQHF.

V usage is TRBV10-3 and J usage is TRBJ1-1; 9 bases line up with TRBD1. This CDR3 has 12 residues. J lost 4 bases, V lost 9 bases, and 3 bases had no gene match. Germline V gene sequence: CDR1 ENHRY, CDR2 SYGVKD. In nucleotides, the CDR3 is TGTGCCATTGGACAGGGGACCACTGAAGCTTTCTTT. Protein product: CAIGQGTTEAFF.

DNA for the CDR3: TGTGCCAGCAGTTACGCGACAGGGACCCGCATCGAGCAGTACTTC. Translation: CASSYATGTRIEQYF. This chain uses TRBV6-5 with TRBJ2-7; 7 positions agree with TRBD1. Germline CDR1 reads MNHEY; CDR2 reads SVGAGI. The CDR3 loop spans 15 amino acids. V shed 2 bases and J 6 bases; nucleotides not matched to a gene: 10.

There are a few counts of this clonotype. CDR3 region: CASSLLLDEQYF. The CDR3 DNA follows: TGTGCCAGCAGTTTATTGCTAGACGAGCAGTACTTC. This chain links TRBV12-3 or TRBV12-4 with TRBJ2-7; D gene ambiguous. The CDR3 loop spans 12 amino acids. The V gene lost 2 bases and the J gene lost 5 bases, with 7 bases spanning the gap.

This clonotype was seen ten or more times. The chain carries TRBV28 and TRBJ1-5, with D hard to call. Trimming pared 11 bases from V and 1 base from J, leaving 9 bases between. The CDR3 contains 12 residues. Germline CDR1 MDHEN, CDR2 SYDVKM. In DNA, the CDR3 is TGTGCCTGTGTGGGAAGCAATCAGCCCCAGCATTTT. Translating gives CACVGSNQPQHF.

This clonotype appeared many times. This chain connects TRBV19 to TRBJ2-1; 12 bases line up with TRBD2. With V trimmed by 1 base and J by 9 bases, 10 bases remained unmatched. Germline lookup yields CDR1 LNHDA and CDR2 SQIVND (reference sequence). The CDR3 spans 17 residues. CDR3 in amino acids: CASSIAGTSGSESEQFF. CDR3 nucleotides: TGTGCCAGTAGTATAGCGGGGACTAGCGGGTCAGAAAGTGAGCAGTTCTTC. The full variable domain, with the rest looked up from reference TRBV19 and TRBJ2-1, is DGGITQSPKYLFRKEGQNVTLSCEQNLNHDAMYWYRQDPGQGLRLIYYSQIVNDFQKGDIAEGYSVSREKKESFPLTVTSAQKNPTAFYLCASSIAGTSGSESEQFFGPGTRLTVL.

This clonotype was observed many times. An end of the junction differs from the germline gene, which may be a read error. The V gene is TRBV11-3, the J gene TRBJ1-3; no definite D call. Germline-derived CDR1 and CDR2 are SGHNT and YENEEA. The CDR3 is 14 amino acids. The chain's CDR3 is CASSLDGSRNTIYF. The CDR3 nucleotides read TGTGCCAGCAGCTTAGACGGCTCTAGAAACACCATATATTTT.

At least ten counts were recorded for this clonotype. V and J are TRBV27 and TRBJ1-6; D gene ambiguous. This CDR3 has 15 residues. V was cut by 4 bases and J by 7 bases, with 14 bases left in between. Germline CDR1 MNHEY, CDR2 SMNVEV (reference sequence). The DNA of the CDR3 is TGTGCCAGCAGTTACCCACCTATGGGAAATTCACCCCTCCACTTT. Encoded protein: CASSYPPMGNSPLHF.

This clonotype was found many times. The DNA for the CDR3 is TGTGCCAGCAGCTTCGGACTGGACGGGGGCTACGAGCAGTACTTC. Protein: CASSFGLDGGYEQYF. The chain combines TRBV11-2 with TRBJ2-7; tentatively, D is TRBD2 (6 bases). The V and J ends lost 3 bases and 3 bases respectively, with 15 bases between them. The germline CDR1 and CDR2 sequences are SGHAT and FQNNGV. There are 15 residues in the CDR3.

This clonotype was found many times. The chain couples TRBV27 to TRBJ1-4, with a tentative D call TRBD1 (5 bases). The germline gives CDR1 MNHEY, CDR2 SMNVEV (reference sequence). There are 15 residues in the CDR3. V was cut by 6 bases and J by 7 bases, with 18 bases left in between. The DNA of the CDR3 is TGTGCCAGCAGATCCTTGGGGGTGGAGAGTGAAAAACTGTTTTTT. This translates into CASRSLGVESEKLFF.

Ten or more counts support this clonotype. The V gene is TRBV12-3 or TRBV12-4, the J gene TRBJ2-2; 9 bases are a match to TRBD2. V dropped 5 bases and J dropped 5; count of bases not matched to a gene: 6. This CDR3 has 15 amino acids. The CDR3 bases are TGTGCCAGCAGTGTTAGCGGGAGTTGGACCGGGGAGCTGTTTTTT. It codes for CASSVSGSWTGELFF.

The chain carries TRBV18 and TRBJ1-2; perhaps TRBD1 as D (5 bases). From germline, CDR1 is KGHSH and CDR2 LQKENI. The V end lost 11 bases, the J end lost 5 bases, and 27 bases lay between the germline ends. The CDR3 is 16 amino acids. CDR3: CALPPCQGSLPYGYTF. The CDR3 region has the DNA TGTGCCCTTCCGCCTTGCCAGGGCAGCCTCCCTTATGGCTACACCTTC.

This clonotype was seen many times. The V call is TRBV20-1, the J call TRBJ1-2; tentatively, D is TRBD1 (5 bases). Germline CDR1 DFQATT, CDR2 SNEGSKA (reference sequence). The CDR3 consists of 12 residues. With 6 bases removed from V and 3 bases from J, the gap between germline ends came to 11 bases. CDR3: CSAGRGDYGYTF. CDR3 in DNA: TGCAGTGCGGGGCGGGGGGACTATGGCTACACCTTC.

The V call is TRBV24-1, the J call TRBJ1-2; no clear D. Trimming pared 1 base from V and 7 bases from J, leaving 6 bases between. CDR3 length equals 12 residues. Looked up from germline, CDR1 is KGHDR and CDR2 is SFDVKD. The CDR3 loop reads CATSDFRGGYTF. Written as DNA, the CDR3 is TGTGCCACCAGTGATTTTCGTGGTGGCTACACCTTC.

This clonotype was detected many times. This chain joins TRBV10-3 and TRBJ1-4; 8 bases line up with TRBD1. The CDR3 has 13 amino acids. Germline V gene data show CDR1 as ENHRY and CDR2 as SYGVKD. Trimming removed 10 bases from V and 0 bases from J; junction bases left unmatched: 1. CDR3 in DNA: TGTGCCACGGGACAGGCAACTAATGAAAAACTGTTTTTT. Translated, it gives CATGQATNEKLFF.

The chain combines TRBV2 with TRBJ2-1, with 14 bases identical to TRBD2. Germline CDR1 and CDR2: SNHLY and FYNNEI. The CDR3 covers 16 residues. The trim removed 6 bases at V and 8 bases at J, leaving 9 bases unmatched. The CDR3 loop reads CASRGGTSGSTDEQFF. CDR3 sequence (DNA): TGTGCCAGCAGGGGGGGGACTAGCGGGAGTACCGATGAGCAGTTCTTC.

This clonotype came up many times. The genes are TRBV19 and TRBJ2-3; D is unclear. With 5 bases removed from V and 1 base from J, the gap between germline ends came to 16 bases. The length of the CDR3 is 16 residues. Germline V gene sequence: CDR1 LNHDA, CDR2 SQIVND (reference sequence). Here the CDR3 DNA reads TGTGCCAGTAGTCCCCTATTTATAGGCGGCACAGATACGCAGTATTTT. Translated: CASSPLFIGGTDTQYF. Full variable domain (missing parts from reference TRBV19 and TRBJ2-3): DGGITQSPKYLFRKEGQNVTLSCEQNLNHDAMYWYRQDPGQGLRLIYYSQIVNDFQKGDIAEGYSVSREKKESFPLTVTSAQKNPTAFYLCASSPLFIGGTDTQYFGPGTRLTVL.

The DNA of the CDR3 is TGTGCCAGCAATTCGAAGGGACAAAGCAATCAGCCCCAGCATTTT. It yields the protein CASNSKGQSNQPQHF. The chain has TRBV6-1 and TRBJ1-5, with D perhaps matching TRBD1 (6 bases). V gave up 7 bases and J gave up 1 base, with 14 bases separating them. Germline V gene sequence: CDR1 MNHNS, CDR2 SASEGT. This CDR3 spans 15 amino acids.

Ten or more counts support this clonotype. The chain uses TRBV28 and TRBJ2-7; the match to TRBD2 covers 12 bases. Germline loops: CDR1 MDHEN, CDR2 SYDVKM. Trimming cost V 5 bases and J 2 bases; bases outside gene matches: 7. This CDR3 is built from 16 residues. The CDR3 here is CASSPKRLAGAYEQYF. CDR3 sequence (DNA): TGTGCCAGCAGTCCCAAACGACTAGCGGGAGCCTACGAGCAGTACTTC.